This TCR beta chain was captured in a study of blood T cell repertoires in COVID-19. Sequencing was performed with immunoSEQ multiplex PCR; in TCRdb, only in-frame clones are kept and a portion is missing. This table holds 150,000 to 200,000 clones, about 91% found once. Germline values: CDR1 GTSNPN, CDR2 SVGIG (reference sequence). CDR3 length: 14 residues. Trimming shortened V by 1 base and J by 2 bases, and 9 bases separated the two germline ends. The sequenced material came from peripheral blood. This sequence joins TRBV30 and TRBJ1-5, with D uncertain. The receptor was derived from a woman in her fifties or sixties with acute or convalescent COVID-19. The chain's CDR3 is CAWSAGSGNQPQHF. The CDR3 DNA reads as TGTGCCTGGAGTGCCGGGAGTGGCAATCAGCCCCAGCATTTT. The full variable domain, rest sourced from reference TRBV30 and TRBJ1-5, is SQTIHQWPATLVQPVGSPLSLECTVEGTSNPNLYWYRQAAGRGLQLLFYSVGIGQISSEVPQNLSASRPQDRQFILSSKKLLLSDSGFYLCAWSAGSGNQPQHFGDGTRLSIL.